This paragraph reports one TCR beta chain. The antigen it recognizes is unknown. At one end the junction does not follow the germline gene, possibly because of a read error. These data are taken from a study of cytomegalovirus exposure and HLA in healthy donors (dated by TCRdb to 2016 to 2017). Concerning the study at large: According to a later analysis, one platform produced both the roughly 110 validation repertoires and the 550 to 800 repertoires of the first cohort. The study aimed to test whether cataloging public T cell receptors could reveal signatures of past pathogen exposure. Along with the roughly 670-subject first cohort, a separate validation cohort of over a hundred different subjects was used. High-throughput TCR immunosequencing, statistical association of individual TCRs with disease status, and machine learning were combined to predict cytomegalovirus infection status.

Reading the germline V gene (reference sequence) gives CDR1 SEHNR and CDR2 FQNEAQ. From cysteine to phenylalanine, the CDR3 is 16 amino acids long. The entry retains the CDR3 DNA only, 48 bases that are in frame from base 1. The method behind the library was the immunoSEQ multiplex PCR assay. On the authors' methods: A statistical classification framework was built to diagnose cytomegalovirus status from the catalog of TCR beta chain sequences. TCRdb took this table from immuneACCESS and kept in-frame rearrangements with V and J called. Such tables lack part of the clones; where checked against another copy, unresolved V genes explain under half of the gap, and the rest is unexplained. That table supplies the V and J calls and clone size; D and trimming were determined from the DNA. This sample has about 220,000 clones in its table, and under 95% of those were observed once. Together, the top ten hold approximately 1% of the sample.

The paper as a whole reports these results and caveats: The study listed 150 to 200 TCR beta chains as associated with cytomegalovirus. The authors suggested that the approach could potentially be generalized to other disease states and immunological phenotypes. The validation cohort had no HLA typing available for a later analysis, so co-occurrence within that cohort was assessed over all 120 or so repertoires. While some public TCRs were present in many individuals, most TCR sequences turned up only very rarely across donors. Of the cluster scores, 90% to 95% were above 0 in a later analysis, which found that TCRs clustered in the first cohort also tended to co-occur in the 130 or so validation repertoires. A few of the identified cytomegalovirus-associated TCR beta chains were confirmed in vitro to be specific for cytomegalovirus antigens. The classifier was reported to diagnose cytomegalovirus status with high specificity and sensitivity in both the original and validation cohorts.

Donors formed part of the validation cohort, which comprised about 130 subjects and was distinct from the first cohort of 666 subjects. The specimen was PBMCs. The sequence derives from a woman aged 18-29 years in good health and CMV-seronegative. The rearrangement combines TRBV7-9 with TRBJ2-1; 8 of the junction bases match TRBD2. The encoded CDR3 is CASSFSGRASHNEQFF. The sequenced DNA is TGTGCCAGCAGCTTTTCCGGGAGGGCCTCCCACAATGAGCAGTTCTTC.